Following are 30 T cell receptor beta chains from one sample sequenced in a study of shared clonotypes between healthy human individuals. The method was immunoSEQ multiplex PCR; TCRdb's version includes in-frame clones alone and lacks a portion of them. The profile shows some 510,000 clones, approximately 79% of them singletons. Sequencing used PBMCs. These receptors all stem from a woman aged 40 to 50 in good health. Some clones in this sample may be carry-over from other donors' samples.

The rearrangement joins TRBV28 to TRBJ1-5; tentatively, D is TRBD1 (5 bases). The germline CDR1 and CDR2 sequences are MDHEN and SYDVKM. This CDR3 contains 19 residues. V was cut by 5 bases and J by 0 bases, with 23 bases left in between. CDR3 nucleotide sequence: TGTGCCAGCAGTCCTCCTGGGGTGGGGCAGGCCGATAGCAATCAGCCCCAGCATTTT. Translated: CASSPPGVGQADSNQPQHF.

The V gene is TRBV27, the J gene TRBJ2-7, with TRBD2 matching over 15 bases. After removal of 5 bases from V and 3 bases from J, the junction contained 11 bases not matched to a gene. The CDR3 consists of 18 residues. Germline lookup yields CDR1 MNHEY and CDR2 SMNVEV (reference sequence). The CDR3 bases are TGTGCCAGCAGTACGGGACTAGCGGGAGGTTTACGGGGCTACGAGCAGTACTTC. Protein sequence: CASSTGLAGGLRGYEQYF.

This chain uses TRBV10-1 with TRBJ2-7; TRBD2 aligns across 7 bases. CDR1 WNHNN and CDR2 SYGVQD come from the germline V gene (reference sequence). V was clipped by 8 bases and J by 3 bases; unmatched bases: 7. The CDR3 length is 13 residues. The CDR3 sequence is CASSPSGVYEQYF. Here the CDR3 DNA reads TGCGCCAGCTCCCCGAGCGGGGTCTACGAGCAGTACTTC.

A word on this clone: Other DNA sequences of this sample code for an identical CDR3. The V call is TRBV7-2, the J call TRBJ1-2; D is perhaps TRBD1 (5 bases). This CDR3 comprises 13 residues. Trimming stripped 3 bases from V and 2 bases from J, with 7 bases between. Germline-derived CDR1 and CDR2 are SGHTA and FQGNSA. CDR3 in amino acids: CASSLGRNYGYTF. CDR3 nucleotide sequence: TGTGCCAGCAGCTTGGGGCGGAACTATGGCTACACCTTC.

This chain connects TRBV27 to TRBJ2-7; the D is unclear. Germline values: CDR1 MNHEY, CDR2 SMNVEV (reference sequence). The V gene lost 4 bases and the J gene lost 6 bases, with 10 bases spanning the gap. The CDR3 is 12 amino acids. CDR3 coding DNA: TGTGCCAGCAGTTCCCTGGTTTCCGAGCAGTACTTC. Translating gives CASSSLVSEQYF.

J is TRBJ1-4 and V is TRBV28; D remains ambiguous. CDR1 and CDR2 from the germline V gene are MDHEN and SYDVKM. V gave up 2 bases and J gave up 7 bases, with 5 bases separating them. The CDR3 sequence is 12 residues long. This CDR3 reads CASSLKAEKLFF. The CDR3 DNA follows: TGTGCCAGCAGTTTAAAGGCTGAAAAACTGTTTTTT.

V gene TRBV27 combines with J gene TRBJ2-1; no definite D call. The germline V gene has CDR1 MNHEY and CDR2 SMNVEV (reference sequence). Trimming removed 5 bases at V and 0 bases at J, with 8 bases between. This CDR3 comprises 14 residues. CDR3 region: CASSVTYSYNEQFF. The CDR3 coding sequence is TGTGCCAGCAGTGTTACATACTCCTACAATGAGCAGTTCTTC.

The chain uses TRBV11-1 and TRBJ1-1; 7 bases map to TRBD1. The CDR3 length is 12 residues. With 4 bases clipped from V and 11 bases from J, the junction kept 7 bases outside the gene matches. CDR1 SGHAT and CDR2 FQDESV come from the germline V gene (reference sequence). CDR3 nucleotide sequence: TGTGCCAGCAGCTCCTGGACAGGATCCGCTTTCTTT. This translates into CASSSWTGSAFF.

A note on this clone: It differs at one base from a far larger clone, so likely a read error. The rearrangement uses TRBV4-3 and TRBJ2-2; 7 bases fit TRBD2. The CDR3 spans 16 residues. Germline values: CDR1 LGHNA, CDR2 YSLEER. J was trimmed by 6 bases and V by 2 bases; bases with no gene match: 9. CDR3 sequence (DNA): TGCGCCAGCAGCCAAAATACGCTGGGAGGGCCCGGGGAGCTGTTTTTT. It encodes CASSQNTLGGPGELFF.

The gene calls are TRBV6-1 and TRBJ2-5; 14 bases are shared with TRBD2. The length of the CDR3 is 15 residues. V shed 6 bases, J shed 5 bases, and the junction held 5 bases outside the gene matches. CDR1 MNHNS and CDR2 SASEGT come from the germline V gene. The CDR3 protein is CASSVTSGREETQYF. For the CDR3, the DNA is TGTGCCAGCAGCGTGACTAGCGGGAGGGAGGAGACCCAGTACTTC.

This chain uses TRBV18 with TRBJ2-7; tentatively, D is TRBD1 or TRBD2 (5 bases each). The V gene's germline CDR1 is KGHSH and CDR2 LQKENI. V was cut by 3 bases and J by 7 bases, with 10 bases left in between. CDR3 length: 12 amino acids. The CDR3 DNA follows: TGTGCCAGCTCACCCCCGGGGCGTGAGCAGTACTTC. It codes for CASSPPGREQYF. The whole variable domain, filled in from reference TRBV18 and TRBJ2-7, reads NAGVMQNPRHLVRRRGQEARLRCSPMKGHSHVYWYRQLPEEGLKFMVYLQKENIIDESGMPKERFSAEFPKEGPSILRIQQVVRGDSAAYFCASSPPGREQYFGPGTRLTVT.

This chain links TRBV29-1 with TRBJ2-3, with 7 bases lining up with TRBD2. Germline V gene lookup returns CDR1 SQVTM and CDR2 ANQGSEA. The CDR3 covers 15 residues. Trimming took 2 bases from V and 1 from J; bases not matched to a gene: 6. The CDR3 DNA reads as TGCAGCGTTGAATTGTGGGGAGGGGGCACAGATACGCAGTATTTT. It specifies CSVELWGGGTDTQYF.

The V gene is TRBV6-5, the J gene TRBJ2-1; 7 nucleotides align to TRBD1. CDR3 size: 15 residues. The trim removed 5 bases at V and 6 bases at J, leaving 10 bases unmatched. CDR1 and CDR2 (germline): MNHEY, SVGAGI. The DNA of the CDR3 is TGTGCCAGCAGTCATGACAGGGCACCTCTCAATGAGCAGTTCTTC. This gives the protein CASSHDRAPLNEQFF.

This sequence joins TRBV2 and TRBJ2-5; weak D call: TRBD2 (5 bases). Germline CDR1 is SNHLY and CDR2 is FYNNEI. V dropped 8 bases and J dropped 2 bases, with 6 bases sitting between them. The CDR3 runs to 11 residues. CDR3 in amino acids: CASGGQETQYF. Written as DNA, the CDR3 is TGTGCCAGCGGAGGTCAAGAGACCCAGTACTTC.

The chain joins TRBV7-9 to TRBJ1-1, with TRBD1 identical over 8 bases. Germline V gives CDR1 SEHNR, CDR2 FQNEAQ (reference sequence). Trimming removed 3 bases from V and 1 base from J; junction bases left unmatched: 4. This CDR3 is built from 15 residues. In DNA form, the CDR3 reads TGTGCCAGCAGCTTTCACGGGACAGGGAACACTGAAGCTTTCTTT. Residues: CASSFHGTGNTEAFF.

This chain links TRBV27 with TRBJ2-5; tentatively, D is TRBD1 or TRBD2 (5 bases each). This CDR3 is 14 amino acids long. The germline V and J ends were trimmed by 3 bases and 2 bases, with 10 bases remaining between them. Per the germline V gene, CDR1 is MNHEY and CDR2 is SMNVEV (reference sequence). CDR3 sequence reads: CASSLGRNQETQYF. The CDR3 nucleotides read TGTGCCAGCAGTTTGGGACGGAATCAAGAGACCCAGTACTTC.

The chain recombines TRBV27 with TRBJ1-3; D is uncertain. Trimming removed 7 bases at V and 4 bases at J, with 23 bases between. CDR1 is MNHEY and CDR2 is SMNVEV in the germline V gene (reference sequence). CDR3 length: 17 residues. The CDR3: CASMARMTLLGGNTIYF. CDR3 bases: TGTGCCAGCATGGCCCGTATGACTCTACTGGGGGGAAACACCATATATTTT.

J is TRBJ2-4 and V is TRBV18; D gene unclear. V lost 5 bases and J lost 7, with 12 bases in between. The germline gives CDR1 KGHSH, CDR2 LQKENI. The CDR3 length is 13 residues. DNA of the CDR3: TGTGCCAGCTCAGATCCGATTATGAACATTCAGTACTTC. Protein sequence: CASSDPIMNIQYF.

This rearrangement joins TRBV28 to TRBJ1-1; D not resolved. The CDR3 runs to 13 residues. Trimming pared 7 bases from V and 9 bases from J, leaving 18 bases between. Germline V gene sequence: CDR1 MDHEN, CDR2 SYDVKM. CDR3 nucleotides: TGTGCCAGCATTGATTCAGGAACCGGAAAAGCTTTCTTT. This sequence encodes CASIDSGTGKAFF.

The chain carries TRBV7-3 and TRBJ2-3; no clear D. The germline V and J ends were trimmed by 3 bases and 0 bases, with 7 bases remaining between them. Germline V CDR1 and CDR2: SGHTA, FQGTGA. The CDR3 contains 14 residues. The CDR3 is CASSLGHSTDTQYF. CDR3 nucleotides: TGTGCCAGCAGCTTGGGCCATAGCACAGATACGCAGTATTTT.

This clone was observed at least ten times. This CDR3 reads CASSRVRDRGNEQFF. CDR3 coding DNA: TGTGCCAGCAGCAGGGTCCGGGACAGGGGCAATGAGCAGTTCTTC. This chain links TRBV7-8 with TRBJ2-1; 10 positions agree with TRBD1. The J segment lost 6 bases and the V segment lost 5 bases, leaving 7 bases of the junction unmatched. CDR1 is SGHVS and CDR2 is FQNEAQ in the germline V gene. The CDR3 totals 15 residues.

The chain joins TRBV7-3 to TRBJ2-1; 16 nucleotides agree with TRBD2. The germline CDR1 and CDR2 sequences are SGHTA and FQGTGA. The CDR3 is 20 residues long. V was clipped by 1 base and J by 2 bases; unmatched bases: 8. The CDR3 DNA reads TGTGCCAGCAGCTTAAGGGGACTAGCGGGAGGGCCAGAACCCTACAATGAGCAGTTCTTC. Encoded protein: CASSLRGLAGGPEPYNEQFF.

This clone appeared once. This chain joins TRBV19 and TRBJ2-2; D is unresolved. Trimming took off 6 bases at V and 6 bases at J, with 8 bases between the two ends. Germline CDR1 LNHDA, CDR2 SQIVND (reference sequence). CDR3 length equals 12 residues. This chain's CDR3 is CASSTPPGELFF. The CDR3 DNA follows: TGTGCCAGTAGCACCCCCCCCGGGGAGCTGTTTTTT.

The rearrangement joins TRBV19 to TRBJ1-5, with D possibly being TRBD1 (5 bases). The CDR3 has 16 residues. The ends were cut back, 5 bases at V and 5 bases at J, with 19 bases in the middle. From germline, CDR1 is LNHDA and CDR2 SQIVND (reference sequence). This chain's CDR3 is CASSLPPGRVDQPQHF. The DNA of the CDR3 is TGTGCCAGTAGTCTCCCACCCGGCAGGGTCGATCAGCCCCAGCATTTT.

This sequence joins TRBV4-2 and TRBJ2-3, with 9 bases matching TRBD2. In germline, CDR1 is LGHNA, CDR2 YNFKEQ. Germline trimming cut 0 bases from V and 3 bases from J; bases unmatched to any gene: 7. The CDR3 is 17 residues long. In nucleotides, the CDR3 is TGTGCCAGCAGCCAAGATACGGCGGGAGGGGGGACAGATACGCAGTATTTT. This gives the protein CASSQDTAGGGTDTQYF.

This clone has only a few counts. The rearrangement joins TRBV14 to TRBJ2-5; the D is unclear. This CDR3 contains 12 residues. V lost 3 bases, J lost 3 bases, and 5 bases lay in between. The germline V gene has CDR1 SGHDN and CDR2 FVKESK. CDR3 nucleotides: TGTGCCAGCAGCCAGACAAAAGAGACCCAGTACTTC. It encodes CASSQTKETQYF.

The rearrangement joins TRBV4-3 to TRBJ2-7; 8 bases match TRBD1. The CDR3 sequence is 15 residues long. Germline loops: CDR1 LGHNA, CDR2 YSLEER. The junction had 6 bases not matched to a gene; V was cut back by 2 bases and J by 3 bases. This CDR3 is CASSQKQGVLYEQYF. The CDR3 DNA reads as TGCGCCAGCAGCCAAAAACAGGGGGTGCTCTACGAGCAGTACTTC.

The chain employs TRBV7-2 and TRBJ1-1; D not certain. This CDR3 contains 14 residues. Trimming left V 1 base short and J 4 bases short, with 10 bases between. CDR1 is SGHTA, CDR2 FQGNSA, per germline. The CDR3 loop is CASSLGHRGTEAFF. The CDR3 nucleotides are TGTGCCAGCAGCTTAGGGCATCGAGGCACTGAAGCTTTCTTT. The whole variable domain, remainder taken from reference TRBV7-2 and TRBJ1-1, is GAGVSQSPSNKVTEKGKDVELRCDPISGHTALYWYRQSLGQGLEFLIYFQGNSAPDKSGLPSDRFSAERTGGSVSTLTIQRTQQEDSAVYLCASSLGHRGTEAFFGQGTRLTVV.

The V call is TRBV7-2, the J call TRBJ2-3; D is unresolved. The CDR3 contains 14 residues. Trimming pared 4 bases from V and 1 base from J, leaving 9 bases between. CDR1 and CDR2 from the germline V gene are SGHTA and FQGNSA. DNA for the CDR3: TGTGCCAGCAGCTCCCCAAGGGGCACAGATACGCAGTATTTT. Translated: CASSSPRGTDTQYF.

The chain links TRBV9 to TRBJ1-5; D is unclear. Germline CDR1 and CDR2: SGDLS and YYNGEE. V shed 4 bases and J shed 11 bases, with 10 bases lying between them. The CDR3 loop spans 11 amino acids. The CDR3 coding sequence is TGTGCCAGCAGCCCCTCCCAGTCCCAGCATTTT. Protein sequence: CASSPSQSQHF.